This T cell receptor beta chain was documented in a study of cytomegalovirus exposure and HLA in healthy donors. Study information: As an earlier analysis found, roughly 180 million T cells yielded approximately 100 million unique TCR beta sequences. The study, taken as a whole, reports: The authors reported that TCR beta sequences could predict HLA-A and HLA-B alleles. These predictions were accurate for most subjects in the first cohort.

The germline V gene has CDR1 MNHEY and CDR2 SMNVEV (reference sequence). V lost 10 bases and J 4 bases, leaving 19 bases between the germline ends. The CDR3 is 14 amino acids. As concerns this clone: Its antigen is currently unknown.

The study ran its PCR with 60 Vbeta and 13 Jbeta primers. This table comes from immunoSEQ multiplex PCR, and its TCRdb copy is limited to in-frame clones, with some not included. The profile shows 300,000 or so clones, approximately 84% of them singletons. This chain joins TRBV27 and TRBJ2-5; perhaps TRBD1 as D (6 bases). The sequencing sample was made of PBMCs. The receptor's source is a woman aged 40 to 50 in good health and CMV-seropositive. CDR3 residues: CATKTGQTRETQYF. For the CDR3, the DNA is TGTGCCACCAAGACGGGACAAACCAGAGAGACCCAGTACTTC.